This passage covers 21 T cell receptor beta chains from one sample sequenced in a study of radiation and T cells in renal cell carcinoma (dated by TCRdb to about 2020). Libraries were constructed by the immunoSEQ multiplex PCR assay. TCRdb's version of the immuneACCESS table is confined to in-frame rearrangements and falls short of the full clone set. An unresolved V gene accounts for under half of the shortfall where checked; the remainder is of unknown origin. The table for this sample lists 150,000 or so clones; 88% of them were counted only once. The ten largest clones take up roughly 4% of the sample. The time point label, read with the paper, signifies: baseline pretreatment blood. In the paper's terms, the treatment or condition label means: 15 Gy SBRT to primary tumor, nephrectomy 4 weeks later. This specimen consisted of blood, obtained from a patient whose treatment included radiotherapy and nephrectomy. Receptor source: a woman in her 70s with renal cell carcinoma.

The J gene is TRBJ2-2, the V gene TRBV4-3; the D gene is possibly TRBD1 (5 bases). The germline V and J ends were trimmed by 5 bases and 1 base, with 8 bases remaining between them. Germline V gene sequence: CDR1 LGHNA, CDR2 YSLEER. The CDR3 covers 14 residues. The CDR3 loop is CASSIQGNTGELFF. CDR3 nucleotide sequence: TGCGCCAGCAGCATCCAGGGGAACACCGGGGAGCTGTTTTTT.

CDR3 protein: CARDRGRLVEITEAFF. DNA for the CDR3: TGCGCCAGGGACAGGGGGCGCCTCGTTGAGATCACTGAAGCTTTCTTT. V usage is TRBV4-3 and J usage is TRBJ1-1; 11 bases are a match to TRBD1. CDR1 is LGHNA and CDR2 is YSLEER in the germline V gene. Trimming cost V 9 bases and J 4 bases; bases outside gene matches: 13. The CDR3 runs to 16 residues.

The J gene is TRBJ2-7, the V gene TRBV15; a possible D gene is TRBD1 (5 bases). CDR3 length equals 12 residues. The germline V gene has CDR1 LNHNV and CDR2 YYDKDF (reference sequence). The V end lost 5 bases, the J end lost 6 bases, and 11 bases lay between the germline ends. The CDR3 loop reads CATSRTGFEQYF. CDR3 in DNA: TGTGCCACCAGCCGTACAGGTTTCGAGCAGTACTTC.

The chain recombines TRBV2 with TRBJ1-1; no definite D call. V was cut by 7 bases and J by 1 base, with 4 bases left in between. The CDR3 runs 11 residues. Per the germline V gene, CDR1 is SNHLY and CDR2 is FYNNEI. DNA for the CDR3: TGTGCCAGCACCGGGAACACTGAAGCTTTCTTT. Encoded protein: CASTGNTEAFF.

This clone was seen just once. The chain couples TRBV4-3 to TRBJ2-7, with 9 bases identical to TRBD1. Germline CDR1 is LGHNA and CDR2 is YSLEER. The V and J ends lost 1 base and 7 bases, in that order; junction bases with no gene match: 5. CDR3 length: 14 residues. The CDR3 loop is CASSQGDRVREQYF. DNA of the CDR3: TGCGCCAGCAGCCAAGGGGACAGGGTGCGAGAGCAGTACTTC.

The chain links TRBV7-6 to TRBJ2-1, with a tentative D call TRBD2 (5 bases). The ends were cut back, 4 bases at V and 8 bases at J, with 18 bases in the middle. CDR1 and CDR2 from the germline V gene are SGHVS and FNYEAQ. This CDR3 spans 15 amino acids. The CDR3 sequence: CASSSNLGGAYEQFF. The CDR3 DNA follows: TGTGCCAGCAGCTCTAACCTAGGAGGAGCGTATGAGCAGTTCTTC.

V usage is TRBV6-5 and J usage is TRBJ2-5, with D possibly called TRBD1 or TRBD2 (5 bases each). Germline loops: CDR1 MNHEY, CDR2 SVGAGI. Trimming left V 4 bases short and J 0 bases short, with 15 bases between. The CDR3 is made up of 16 amino acids. The CDR3 protein is CASSWGSYRYQETQYF. The CDR3 DNA is TGTGCCAGCAGTTGGGGGTCCTACCGATACCAAGAGACCCAGTACTTC.

This sequence joins TRBV19 and TRBJ2-5, with 12 nucleotides matching TRBD2. V was pared by 1 base and J by 5 bases, with 11 bases of the junction left unmatched. Germline CDR1 reads LNHDA; CDR2 reads SQIVND (reference sequence). CDR3 length: 18 amino acids. The CDR3 nucleotides are TGTGCCAGTAGTATAGTCTCCCCAGGACTAGCGGGATTGGAGACCCAGTACTTC. Protein sequence: CASSIVSPGLAGLETQYF.

This rearrangement joins TRBV19 to TRBJ2-1, with 7 bases fitting TRBD2. V gave up 2 bases and J gave up 8 bases; unmatched junction bases: 6. The CDR3 covers 14 residues. CDR1 and CDR2 from the germline V gene are LNHDA and SQIVND (reference sequence). The CDR3: CASSINGLVYEQFF. In DNA, the CDR3 is TGTGCCAGTAGTATAAATGGACTAGTCTATGAGCAGTTCTTC.

CDR3 sequence reads: CAWSVNDNYGYTF. The CDR3, as DNA: TGTGCCTGGAGTGTGAACGATAACTATGGCTACACCTTC. This chain uses TRBV30 with TRBJ1-2; D not certain. With 0 bases removed from V and 1 base from J, the gap between germline ends came to 6 bases. Germline-derived CDR1 and CDR2 are GTSNPN and SVGIG (reference sequence). CDR3 size: 13 residues. The full variable domain, completed using reference TRBV30 and TRBJ1-2, is SQTIHQWPATLVQPVGSPLSLECTVEGTSNPNLYWYRQAAGRGLQLLFYSVGIGQISSEVPQNLSASRPQDRQFILSSKKLLLSDSGFYLCAWSVNDNYGYTFGSGTRLTVV.

The chain joins TRBV7-9 to TRBJ2-5, with 8 bases aligning to TRBD2. Germline lookup yields CDR1 SEHNR and CDR2 FQNEAQ (reference sequence). The CDR3 consists of 18 residues. Unmatched junction bases numbered 16, after V lost 5 bases and J lost 2 bases. CDR3 region: CASSEEESGRGAQETQYF. In DNA form, the CDR3 reads TGTGCCAGCAGCGAAGAGGAGAGTGGGCGGGGGGCTCAAGAGACCCAGTACTTC.

The CDR3 sequence is CASRNRESSYEQYF. In DNA form, the CDR3 reads TGTGCCAGCAGGAACAGGGAAAGCTCCTACGAGCAGTACTTC. This chain links TRBV2 with TRBJ2-7, with TRBD1 as a possible D gene (6 bases). Germline V gives CDR1 SNHLY, CDR2 FYNNEI. V lost 6 bases to trimming and J lost 0 bases, with 12 bases between them. The CDR3 spans 14 residues.

This chain links TRBV7-9 with TRBJ1-1; 7 bases align to TRBD1. The CDR3 consists of 15 residues. V gave up 7 bases and J gave up 1 base; unmatched junction bases: 9. The V gene's germline CDR1 is SEHNR and CDR2 FQNEAQ (reference sequence). The CDR3 loop is CASISTGRRNTEAFF. The CDR3 DNA is TGTGCCAGCATTTCGACAGGGCGCCGGAACACTGAAGCTTTCTTT.

The V and J genes are TRBV28 and TRBJ1-5, with D possibly TRBD1 on 5 matching bases. Trimming left V 2 bases short and J 5 bases short, with 13 bases between. The germline gives CDR1 MDHEN, CDR2 SYDVKM. CDR3 length: 15 amino acids. CDR3 in DNA: TGTGCCAGCAGTTTAAGGAAAACAGGAGATCAGCCCCAGCATTTT. It codes for CASSLRKTGDQPQHF.

The V and J genes are TRBV19 and TRBJ1-2, with D hard to call. The CDR3 runs to 13 residues. Germline loops: CDR1 LNHDA, CDR2 SQIVND (reference sequence). Trimming removed 3 bases from V and 4 bases from J, with 9 bases in between. The CDR3 nucleotides are TGTGCCAGTAGTATCGGTCTGGGCTATGGCTACACCTTC. Translating gives CASSIGLGYGYTF.

J is TRBJ1-2 and V is TRBV28; TRBD1 aligns across 7 bases. V trimming: 10 bases; J trimming: 2 bases; junction bases outside the gene matches: 4. This CDR3 comprises 12 residues. Germline V gives CDR1 MDHEN, CDR2 SYDVKM. The CDR3 here is CATLTGNYGYTF. In DNA, the CDR3 is TGTGCCACCCTGACAGGGAACTATGGCTACACCTTC.

The J gene is TRBJ1-1, the V gene TRBV2; the match to TRBD1 covers 7 bases. The trim removed 4 bases at V and 7 bases at J, leaving 12 bases unmatched. Germline V gives CDR1 SNHLY, CDR2 FYNNEI. This CDR3 has 15 residues. The CDR3 DNA is TGTGCCAGCAGTGCGGAAGGGACAGAGAAAAATGAAGCTTTCTTT. Translation: CASSAEGTEKNEAFF.

CDR3 DNA: TGTGCCAGCAGTGCAAAAACGAACACCGGGGAGCTGTTTTTT. Protein sequence: CASSAKTNTGELFF. The V gene is TRBV6-1, the J gene TRBJ2-2; D uncertain. Deletions cut 4 bases from V and 0 bases from J, with 6 bases between. The CDR3 has 14 residues. CDR1 and CDR2 from the germline V gene are MNHNS and SASEGT.

The chain employs TRBV28 and TRBJ1-2; the D gene is possibly TRBD1 (5 bases). The CDR3 is 14 residues long. V dropped 4 bases and J dropped 4 bases, with 13 bases sitting between them. Per germline, CDR1 MDHEN and CDR2 SYDVKM. CDR3 coding DNA: TGTGCCAGCAGTTGGACGGGGACTGGCTATGGCTACACCTTC. Protein sequence: CASSWTGTGYGYTF.

This chain connects TRBV28 to TRBJ1-4; unclear D gene. Germline V CDR1 and CDR2: MDHEN, SYDVKM. Trimming left V 4 bases short and J 5 bases short, with 17 bases between. The CDR3 spans 16 residues. The CDR3 loop reads CASSSPLLVGNEKLFF. The DNA for the CDR3 is TGTGCCAGCAGTTCCCCTCTTCTGGTTGGGAATGAAAAACTGTTTTTT.

The chain is built from TRBV11-2 and TRBJ2-2; TRBD2 agrees at 9 bases. Germline assignment: CDR1 SGHAT and CDR2 FQNNGV. V shed 5 bases and J 5 bases; nucleotides not matched to a gene: 6. CDR3 size: 15 residues. The CDR3 region has the DNA TGTGCCAGCAGCCCCGGGACTAGCCCGACCGGGGAGCTGTTTTTT. This encodes CASSPGTSPTGELFF. Based on the CDR3 plus reference TRBV11-2 and TRBJ2-2, the full variable domain is EAGVAQSPRYKIIEKRQSVAFWCNPISGHATLYWYQQILGQGPKLLIQFQNNGVVDDSQLPKDRFSAERLKGVDSTLKIQPAKLEDSAVYLCASSPGTSPTGELFFGEGSRLTVL.